The clone carrying this T cell receptor beta chain was seen only a few times. Its cognate antigen is unknown. Of the isolated RNA, all was reverse transcribed, and so the sequenced material was expressed TCRB transcripts. Profiling relied on immunoSEQ multiplex PCR, and the TCRdb table lists in-frame clones only, not all of them. The repertoire holds 200,000 to 250,000 clones, with over 8.5% as singletons. This entry comes from a study of beta chain features in type 1 diabetes. The study's findings and limits: When cDNA is sequenced, cells with high TCR expression could be over-represented. Insertion counts at VDJ junctions were lower in type 1 diabetes patients, who also showed more deletions there. There was no resolution here of whether HLA type influences TCRB rearrangement.

The ends were cut back, 1 base at V and 5 bases at J, with 13 bases in the middle. CDR3 size: 15 residues. CDR1 is SGDLS and CDR2 is YYNGEE in the germline V gene. Blood was drawn once from each donor into heparinised tubes. The draws averaged about 110 mL. This rearrangement joins TRBV9 to TRBJ2-1, with unresolved D. Input material: naive CD4+ T cells from blood. This clonotype originated in a woman aged 18-30 years in good health. Here the CDR3 reads CASSVQVNSNNEQFF. CDR3 DNA: TGTGCCAGCAGCGTACAGGTCAACAGCAACAATGAGCAGTTCTTC.